The 15 T cell receptor beta chains below were found in one sample sequenced in a study of T cell repertoires in cytomegalovirus infection. Via MiXCR, TCRdb re-called the reads, giving one row per CDR3 protein. The sample records 630,000 or so distinct CDR3 sequences, 20% to 25% being singletons. The sample comprised CD8+ T cells from PBMCs. These receptors were taken from a human donor in good health (CMV status not recorded). Some clones in this sample may be carry-over from other donors' samples.

Details on this clonotype: Germline and junction disagree at one end, which may indicate a read error. This chain links TRBV6-6 with TRBJ1-4; no clear D. Germline V CDR1 and CDR2: MNHNY, SVGAGI (reference sequence). This CDR3 is 18 amino acids long. The CDR3 loop reads CAGSYPRFPQSVDEKLFF. As DNA, the CDR3 is TGTGCCGGCAGTTACCCCCGCTTCCCCCAATCCGTCGATGAAAAACTGTTTTTT.

This clonotype occurred a few times. The chain recombines TRBV7-9 with TRBJ2-7; no firm D call. V was shortened by 2 bases and J by 2 bases, with 7 bases between the two germline ends. Germline assignment: CDR1 SEHNR and CDR2 FQNEAQ (reference sequence). CDR3 length: 13 amino acids. CDR3 amino acids: CASSLQPTYEQYF. The CDR3 nucleotides read TGTGCCAGCAGCTTACAGCCTACCTACGAGCAGTACTTC.

This clonotype was observed at least ten times. The V and J genes are TRBV6-2 or TRBV6-3 and TRBJ2-7; D not resolved. The ends were cut back, 0 bases at V and 2 bases at J, with 8 bases in the middle. The CDR3 is 14 amino acids. Looked up from germline, CDR1 is MNHEY and CDR2 is SVGEGT. The CDR3 bases are TGTGCCAGCAGTTACTCTACGATAGCCTACGAGCAGTACGTC. It is translated as CASSYSTIAYEQYV.

With regard to this clonotype: A much larger clone differs from this one at a single base, so this may be a read error. This chain links TRBV7-2 with TRBJ1-6; D gene unclear. Germline V CDR1 and CDR2: SGHTA, FQGNSA. CDR3 length: 15 residues. Trimming shortened V by 5 bases and J by 7 bases, and 15 bases separated the two germline ends. This chain's CDR3 is CASSPAGRQNSPLHF. CDR3 coding DNA: TGTGCCAGCAGCCCCGCGGGCAGGCAAAATTCACCCCTCCACTTT.

The chain is built from TRBV5-4 and TRBJ2-1; D gene uncertain. This CDR3 is built from 14 residues. Germline V gene sequence: CDR1 SGHNT, CDR2 YYREEE (reference sequence). The V end lost 4 bases, the J end lost 7 bases, and 15 bases lay between the germline ends. The CDR3 reads CASSHQVVTNEQFF. CDR3 coding DNA: TGTGCCAGCAGCCACCAGGTGGTTACGAATGAGCAGTTCTTC.

This chain uses TRBV29-1 with TRBJ2-5; possible D gene TRBD1, 7 bases. The CDR3 covers 14 residues. V lost 3 bases, J lost 1 base, and 12 bases lay in between. Germline-derived CDR1 and CDR2 are SQVTM and ANQGSEA. CDR3 loop: CSVDRGVGQETQYF. CDR3 sequence (DNA): TGCAGCGTTGACAGGGGGGTCGGCCAAGAGACCCAGTACTTC.

This clonotype is a singleton in its sample. The chain recombines TRBV28 with TRBJ2-5, with D possibly TRBD1 on 5 matching bases. V was cut by 3 bases and J by 4 bases, with 15 bases left in between. CDR3 length: 15 amino acids. Germline V gives CDR1 MDHEN, CDR2 SYDVKM. The CDR3 sequence: CASSFASLGLETQYF. The CDR3 coding sequence is TGTGCCAGCAGTTTCGCATCCTTGGGGCTAGAGACCCAGTACTTC.

This clonotype came up many times. The V and J genes are TRBV4-2 and TRBJ1-5; D uncertain. The germline V and J ends were trimmed by 0 bases and 3 bases, with 9 bases remaining between them. This CDR3 region has 15 residues. Germline lookup yields CDR1 LGHNA and CDR2 YNFKEQ. The CDR3 coding sequence is TGTGCCAGCAGCCAAGATCAGACGCTCAATCAGCCCCAGCATTTT. Translated, it gives CASSQDQTLNQPQHF.

The rearrangement joins TRBV29-1 to TRBJ2-1, with 7 positions matching TRBD2. V lost 1 base to trimming and J lost 15 bases; unmatched junction nucleotides: 9. Germline lookup yields CDR1 SQVTM and CDR2 ANQGSEA. CDR3 length equals 12 residues. DNA for the CDR3: TGCAGCGTTGAAGGAGTGGGGCCGGGAGGGTTCTTC. Translated, it gives CSVEGVGPGGFF.

Comment on this clonotype: Germline is not matched at one junction end, which may reflect a read error. The J gene is TRBJ1-1, the V gene TRBV14; no definite D call. The CDR3 has 17 residues. The germline gives CDR1 SGHDN, CDR2 FVKESK. The CDR3 nucleotides read TGTGTCAGCAGCCAAGTTTCGCAATTGGGGTCAAGGACTGAAGCTTTCTTT. The encoded protein is CVSSQVSQLGSRTEAFF.

This clonotype was detected many times. The chain uses TRBV12-3 or TRBV12-4 and TRBJ2-6; unclear D gene. V was clipped by 3 bases and J by 1 base, with 7 bases between them. The CDR3 sequence is 15 residues long. CDR3 sequence (DNA): TGTGCCAGCAGTTTTATCGCTTCTGGGGCCAACGTCCTGACTTTC. Translating gives CASSFIASGANVLTF.

This clonotype was detected many times. The chain is built from TRBV7-8 and TRBJ2-7; no clear D gene. Per the germline V gene, CDR1 is SGHVS and CDR2 is FQNEAQ. The CDR3 sequence is 14 residues long. The germline V and J ends were trimmed by 3 bases and 4 bases, with 13 bases remaining between them. CDR3 loop: CASSLDGRRYEQYV. CDR3 bases: TGTGCCAGCAGCTTGGACGGCCGCCGGTACGAGCAGTACGTC.

This clonotype was observed a single time. This may arise from a read error, as a much more abundant clone is one base away. V and J are TRBV7-2 and TRBJ2-1; D call uncertain. Germline-derived CDR1 and CDR2 are SGHTA and FQGNSA. The CDR3 covers 14 residues. V lost 0 bases, J lost 6 bases, and 9 bases lay in between. The CDR3 sequence: CASSLATTPNEQFF. Written as DNA, the CDR3 is TGTGCCAGCAGCTTAGCGACCACACCCAATGAGCAGTTCTTC.

J is TRBJ1-1 and V is TRBV19; D remains unclear. Trimming took off 7 bases at V and 5 bases at J, with 17 bases between the two ends. Per the germline V gene, CDR1 is LNHDA and CDR2 is SQIVND (reference sequence). The length of the CDR3 is 14 residues. The CDR3 nucleotides are TGTGCCAGTAACTGGAGGTCGGGGTCTACTGAAGCTTTCTTT. Translating it yields CASNWRSGSTEAFF.

Only a few counts were recorded for this clonotype. The gene calls are TRBV23-1 and TRBJ1-1; D is unclear. TRBV23-1 is reported as an ORF; its role is uncertain. The length of the CDR3 is 16 residues. Trimming shortened V by 0 bases and J by 1 base, and 12 bases separated the two germline ends. The CDR3 nucleotides are TGCGCCAGCAGTCAATCGAATGGTCGGGAGAACACTGAAGCTTTCTTT. Translated: CASSQSNGRENTEAFF.